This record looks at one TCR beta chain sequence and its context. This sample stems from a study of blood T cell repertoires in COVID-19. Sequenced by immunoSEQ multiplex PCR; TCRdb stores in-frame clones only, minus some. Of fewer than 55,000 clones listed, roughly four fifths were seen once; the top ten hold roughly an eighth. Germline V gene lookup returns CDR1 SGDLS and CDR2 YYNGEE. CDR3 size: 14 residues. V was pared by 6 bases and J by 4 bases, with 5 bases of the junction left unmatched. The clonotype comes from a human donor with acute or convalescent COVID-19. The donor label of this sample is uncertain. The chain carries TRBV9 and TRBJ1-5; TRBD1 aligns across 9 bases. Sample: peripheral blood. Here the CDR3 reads CASNAGQGNQPQHF. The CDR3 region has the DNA TGTGCCAGCAACGCAGGACAGGGGAATCAGCCCCAGCATTTT.